This T cell receptor (beta chain) is from a study of cytomegalovirus exposure and HLA in healthy donors. Germline V CDR1 and CDR2: KGHSH, LQKENI. This CDR3 has 16 residues. V lost 0 bases and J lost 4; bases outside the gene matches: 5. PCR employed 60 Vbeta and 13 Jbeta primers. Measured with immunoSEQ multiplex PCR; TCRdb has only the in-frame clones, and not every one. The sample data list about 210,000 clones. The study's findings and limits: An assumption of roughly uniform sequencing depth across donors underlay the presence/absence analyses. Overall, roughly 160 TCR beta chains were annotated as cytomegalovirus-associated.

For this clone: Its matching antigen is unknown.

Sequencing input: PBMCs. The receptor was isolated from a woman in her twenties or thirties in good health and CMV-seropositive. The chain has TRBV18 and TRBJ1-2; 10 positions agree with TRBD1. The CDR3 is CASSPPGQGLGYGYTF. The DNA of the CDR3 is TGTGCCAGCTCACCACCGGGACAGGGGTTAGGCTATGGCTACACCTTC.